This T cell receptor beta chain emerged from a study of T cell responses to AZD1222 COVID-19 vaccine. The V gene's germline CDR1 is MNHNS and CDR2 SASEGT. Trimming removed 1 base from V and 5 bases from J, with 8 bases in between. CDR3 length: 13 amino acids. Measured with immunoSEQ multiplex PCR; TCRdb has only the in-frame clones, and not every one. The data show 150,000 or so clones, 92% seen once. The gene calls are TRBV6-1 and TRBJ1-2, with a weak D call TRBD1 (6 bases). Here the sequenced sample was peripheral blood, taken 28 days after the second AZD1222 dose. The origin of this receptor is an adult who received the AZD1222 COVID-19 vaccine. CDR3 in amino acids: CASSEVGTYGYTF. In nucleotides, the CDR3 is TGTGCCAGCAGTGAAGTGGGGACATATGGCTACACCTTC.